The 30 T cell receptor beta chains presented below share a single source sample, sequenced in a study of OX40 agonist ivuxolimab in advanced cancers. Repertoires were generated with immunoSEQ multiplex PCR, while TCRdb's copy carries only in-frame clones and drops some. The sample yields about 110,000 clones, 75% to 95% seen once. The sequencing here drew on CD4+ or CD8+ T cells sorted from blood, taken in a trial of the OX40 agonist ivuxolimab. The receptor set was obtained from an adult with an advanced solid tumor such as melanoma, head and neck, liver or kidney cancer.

CDR3 coding DNA: TGTGCCAGCTCACGACTGGGACAGGGGAGAGATACGCAGTATTTT. This gives the protein CASSRLGQGRDTQYF. The chain is built from TRBV18 and TRBJ2-3; 10 nucleotides agree with TRBD1. The CDR3 loop spans 15 amino acids. Germline CDR1 and CDR2: KGHSH and LQKENI. The V and J ends lost 4 bases and 5 bases, in that order; junction bases with no gene match: 6.

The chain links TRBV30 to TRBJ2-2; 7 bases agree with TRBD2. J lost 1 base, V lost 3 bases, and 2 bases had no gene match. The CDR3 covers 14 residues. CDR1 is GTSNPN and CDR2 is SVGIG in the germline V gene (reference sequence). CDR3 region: CAWRERENTGELFF. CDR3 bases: TGTGCCTGGAGGGAGCGGGAGAACACCGGGGAGCTGTTTTTT. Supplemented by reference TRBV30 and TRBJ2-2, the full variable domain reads SQTIHQWPATLVQPVGSPLSLECTVEGTSNPNLYWYRQAAGRGLQLLFYSVGIGQISSEVPQNLSASRPQDRQFILSSKKLLLSDSGFYLCAWRERENTGELFFGEGSRLTVL.

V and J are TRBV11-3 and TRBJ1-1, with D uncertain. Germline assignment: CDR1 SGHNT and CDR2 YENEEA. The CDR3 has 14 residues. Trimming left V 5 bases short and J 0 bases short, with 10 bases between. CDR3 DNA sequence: TGTGCCAGCAGCCTAGGAGGATTGAACACTGAAGCTTTCTTT. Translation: CASSLGGLNTEAFF.

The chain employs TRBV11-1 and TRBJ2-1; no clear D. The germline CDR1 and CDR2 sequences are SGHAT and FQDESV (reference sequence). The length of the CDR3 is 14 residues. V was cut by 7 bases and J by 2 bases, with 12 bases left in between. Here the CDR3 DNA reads TGTGCCAGCATCCCCGGGCCAGCCTACAATGAGCAGTTCTTC. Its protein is CASIPGPAYNEQFF.

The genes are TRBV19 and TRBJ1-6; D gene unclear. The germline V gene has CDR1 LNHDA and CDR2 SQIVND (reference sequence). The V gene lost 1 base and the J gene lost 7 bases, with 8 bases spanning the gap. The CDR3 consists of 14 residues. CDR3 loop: CASSIGDPNSPLHF. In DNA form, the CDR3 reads TGTGCCAGTAGTATAGGAGATCCGAATTCACCCCTCCACTTT.

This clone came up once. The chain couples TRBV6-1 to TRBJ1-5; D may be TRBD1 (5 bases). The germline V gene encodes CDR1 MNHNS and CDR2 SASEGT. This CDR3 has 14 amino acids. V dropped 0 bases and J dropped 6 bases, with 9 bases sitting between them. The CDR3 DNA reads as TGTGCCAGCAGTGAAGCGGGGGGGACTCAGCCCCAGCATTTT. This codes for CASSEAGGTQPQHF.

CDR3 residues: CASRPHISEAEAFF. The CDR3 nucleotides are TGTGCCAGCAGGCCCCACATCTCGGAGGCTGAAGCTTTCTTT. This sequence joins TRBV27 and TRBJ1-1; no reliable D call. Germline V gives CDR1 MNHEY, CDR2 SMNVEV (reference sequence). V lost 6 bases and J 6 bases, leaving 17 bases between the germline ends. CDR3 length: 14 residues.

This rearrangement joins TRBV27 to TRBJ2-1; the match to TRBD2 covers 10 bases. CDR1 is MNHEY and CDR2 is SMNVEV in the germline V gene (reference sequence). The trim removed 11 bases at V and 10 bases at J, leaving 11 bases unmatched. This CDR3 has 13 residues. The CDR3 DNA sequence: TGTGCCGCCTCCGGGACTAGCGCAAACGAGCAGTTCTTC. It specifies CAASGTSANEQFF.

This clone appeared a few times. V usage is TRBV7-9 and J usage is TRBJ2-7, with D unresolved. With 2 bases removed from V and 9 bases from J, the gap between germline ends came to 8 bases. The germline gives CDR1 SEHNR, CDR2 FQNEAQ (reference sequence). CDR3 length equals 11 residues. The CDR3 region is CASSLHLGQYF. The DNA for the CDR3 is TGTGCCAGCAGCTTACATCTCGGGCAGTACTTC.

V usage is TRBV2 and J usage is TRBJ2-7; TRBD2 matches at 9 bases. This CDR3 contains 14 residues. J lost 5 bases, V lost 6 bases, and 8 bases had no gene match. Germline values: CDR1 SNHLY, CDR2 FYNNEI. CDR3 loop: CASRLTREGHEQYF. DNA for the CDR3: TGTGCCAGCAGGCTTACGCGGGAGGGACACGAGCAGTACTTC. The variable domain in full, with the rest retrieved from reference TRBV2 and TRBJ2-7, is EPEVTQTPSHQVTQMGQEVILRCVPISNHLYFYWYRQILGQKVEFLVSFYNNEISEKSEIFDDQFSVERPDGSNFTLKIRSTKLEDSAMYFCASRLTREGHEQYFGPGTRLTVT.

The CDR3 DNA reads TGTGCCAGCAGCCGTAGTTGGACAGGGACCTACGAGCAGTACTTC. Protein sequence: CASSRSWTGTYEQYF. The chain links TRBV9 to TRBJ2-7, with 8 bases that match TRBD1. From germline, CDR1 is SGDLS and CDR2 YYNGEE. CDR3 length: 15 amino acids. The J segment lost 2 bases and the V segment lost 4 bases, leaving 8 bases of the junction unmatched.

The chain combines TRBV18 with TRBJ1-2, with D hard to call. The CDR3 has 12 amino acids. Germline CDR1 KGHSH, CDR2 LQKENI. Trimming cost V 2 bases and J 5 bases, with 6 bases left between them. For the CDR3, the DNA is TGTGCCAGCTCACCAGGGCGGTATGGCTACACCTTC. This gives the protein CASSPGRYGYTF.

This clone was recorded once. The CDR3, as DNA: TGTGCCACCAGCAGAGGACTAGCTGAAGAGACCCAGTACTTC. It yields the protein CATSRGLAEETQYF. This sequence joins TRBV15 and TRBJ2-5; 7 bases are shared with TRBD2. Germline-derived CDR1 and CDR2 are LNHNV and YYDKDF (reference sequence). The CDR3 spans 14 residues. V shed 1 base, J shed 3 bases, and the junction held 2 bases outside the gene matches.

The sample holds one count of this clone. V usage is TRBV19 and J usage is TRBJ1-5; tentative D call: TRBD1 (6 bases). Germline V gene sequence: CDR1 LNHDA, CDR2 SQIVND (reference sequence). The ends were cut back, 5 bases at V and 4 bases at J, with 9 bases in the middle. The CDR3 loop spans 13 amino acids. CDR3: CASSDGQNQPQHF. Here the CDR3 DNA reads TGTGCCAGTAGTGATGGACAGAATCAGCCCCAGCATTTT.

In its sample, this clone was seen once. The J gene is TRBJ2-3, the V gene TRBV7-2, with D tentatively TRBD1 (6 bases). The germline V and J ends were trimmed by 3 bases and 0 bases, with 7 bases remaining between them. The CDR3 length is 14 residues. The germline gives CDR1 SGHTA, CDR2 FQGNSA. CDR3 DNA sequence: TGTGCCAGCAGCTTGGACAGAAGCACAGATACGCAGTATTTT. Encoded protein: CASSLDRSTDTQYF. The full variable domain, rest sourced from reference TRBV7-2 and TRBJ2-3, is GAGVSQSPSNKVTEKGKDVELRCDPISGHTALYWYRQSLGQGLEFLIYFQGNSAPDKSGLPSDRFSAERTGGSVSTLTIQRTQQEDSAVYLCASSLDRSTDTQYFGPGTRLTVL.

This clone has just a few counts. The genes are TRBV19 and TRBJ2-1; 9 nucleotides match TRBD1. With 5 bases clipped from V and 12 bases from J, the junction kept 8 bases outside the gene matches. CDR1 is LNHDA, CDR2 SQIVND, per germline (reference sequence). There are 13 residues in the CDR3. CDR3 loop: CASSLNRGLTQFF. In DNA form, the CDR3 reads TGTGCCAGTAGTTTAAACAGGGGGCTTACGCAGTTCTTC.

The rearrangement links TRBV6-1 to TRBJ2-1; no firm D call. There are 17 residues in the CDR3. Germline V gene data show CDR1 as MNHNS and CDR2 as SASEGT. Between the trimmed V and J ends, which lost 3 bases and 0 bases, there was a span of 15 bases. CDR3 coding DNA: TGTGCCAGCAGTGAGCCAGAGGTGGGGTACTCCTACAATGAGCAGTTCTTC. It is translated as CASSEPEVGYSYNEQFF.

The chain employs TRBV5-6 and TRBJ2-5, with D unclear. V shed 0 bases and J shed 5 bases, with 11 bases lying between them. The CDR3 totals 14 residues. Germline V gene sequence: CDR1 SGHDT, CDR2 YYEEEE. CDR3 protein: CASSLAVAAETQYF. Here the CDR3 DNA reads TGTGCCAGCAGCTTGGCCGTGGCTGCCGAGACCCAGTACTTC. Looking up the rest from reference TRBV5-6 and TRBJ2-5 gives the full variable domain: DAGVTQSPTHLIKTRGQQVTLRCSPKSGHDTVSWYQQALGQGPQFIFQYYEEEERQRGNFPDRFSGHQFPNYSSELNVNALLLGDSALYLCASSLAVAAETQYFGPGTRLLVL.

The CDR3 DNA is TGTGCCAGCAGTTTATATGGGTTTGGAGGCACAGATACGCAGTATTTT. Its translation is CASSLYGFGGTDTQYF. The chain employs TRBV27 and TRBJ2-3; D is unclear. This CDR3 has 16 amino acids. V was clipped by 1 base and J by 1 base, with 12 bases between them. Germline V lookup: CDR1 MNHEY, CDR2 SMNVEV (reference sequence).

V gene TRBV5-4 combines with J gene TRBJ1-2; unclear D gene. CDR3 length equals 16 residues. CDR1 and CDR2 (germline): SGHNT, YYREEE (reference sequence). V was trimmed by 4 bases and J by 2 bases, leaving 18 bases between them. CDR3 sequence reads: CASSLHDRTENYGYTF. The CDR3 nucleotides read TGTGCCAGCAGCCTGCATGATAGGACGGAGAACTATGGCTACACCTTC.

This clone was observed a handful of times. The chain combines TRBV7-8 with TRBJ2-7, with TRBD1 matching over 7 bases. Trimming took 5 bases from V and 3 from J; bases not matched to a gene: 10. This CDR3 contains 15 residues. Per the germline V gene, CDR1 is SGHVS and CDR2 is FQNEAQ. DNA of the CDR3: TGTGCCAGCAGCGAGCAGGGGGTCGCGTTCTACGAGCAGTACTTC. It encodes CASSEQGVAFYEQYF. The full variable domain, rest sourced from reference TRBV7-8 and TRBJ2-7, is GAGVSQSPRYKVAKRGQDVALRCDPISGHVSLFWYQQALGQGPEFLTYFQNEAQLDKSGLPSDRFFAERPEGSVSTLKIQRTQQEDSAVYLCASSEQGVAFYEQYFGPGTRLTVT.

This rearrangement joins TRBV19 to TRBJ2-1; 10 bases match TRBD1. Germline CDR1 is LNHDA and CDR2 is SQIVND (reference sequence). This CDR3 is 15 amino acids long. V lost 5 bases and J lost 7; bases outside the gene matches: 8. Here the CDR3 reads CASSSRQGAVNEQFF. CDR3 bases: TGTGCCAGTAGTTCCCGACAGGGGGCGGTGAATGAGCAGTTCTTC. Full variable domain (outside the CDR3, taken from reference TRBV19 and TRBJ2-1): DGGITQSPKYLFRKEGQNVTLSCEQNLNHDAMYWYRQDPGQGLRLIYYSQIVNDFQKGDIAEGYSVSREKKESFPLTVTSAQKNPTAFYLCASSSRQGAVNEQFFGPGTRLTVL.

As DNA, the CDR3 is TGTGCCAGCAGTGATCGGATGGGGGGTCCCTCCTACAATGAGCAGTTCTTC. It codes for CASSDRMGGPSYNEQFF. The chain couples TRBV25-1 to TRBJ2-1, with D perhaps matching TRBD2 (6 bases). Germline V gene data show CDR1 as MGHDK and CDR2 as SYGVNS. V was pared by 3 bases and J by 0 bases, with 15 bases between. The CDR3 is 17 amino acids.

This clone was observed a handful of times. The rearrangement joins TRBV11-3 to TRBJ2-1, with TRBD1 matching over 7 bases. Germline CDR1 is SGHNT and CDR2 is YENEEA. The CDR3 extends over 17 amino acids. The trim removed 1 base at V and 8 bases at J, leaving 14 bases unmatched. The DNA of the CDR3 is TGTGCCAGCAGCTTAGGCAAGGGGGCCTCAAGTTGGGATGAGCAGTTCTTC. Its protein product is CASSLGKGASSWDEQFF.

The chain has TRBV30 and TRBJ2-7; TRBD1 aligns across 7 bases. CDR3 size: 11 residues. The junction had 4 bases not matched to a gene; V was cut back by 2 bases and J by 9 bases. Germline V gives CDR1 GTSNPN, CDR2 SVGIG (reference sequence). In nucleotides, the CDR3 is TGTGCCTGGAGTAGAGGGGGCTGGCAGTACTTC. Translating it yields CAWSRGGWQYF.

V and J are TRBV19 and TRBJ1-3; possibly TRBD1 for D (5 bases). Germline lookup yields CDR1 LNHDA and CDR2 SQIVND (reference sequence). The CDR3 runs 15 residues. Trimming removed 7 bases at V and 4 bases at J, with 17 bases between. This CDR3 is CASTLLKGSGNTIYF. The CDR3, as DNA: TGTGCCAGTACCCTTCTCAAGGGGTCCGGAAACACCATATATTTT.

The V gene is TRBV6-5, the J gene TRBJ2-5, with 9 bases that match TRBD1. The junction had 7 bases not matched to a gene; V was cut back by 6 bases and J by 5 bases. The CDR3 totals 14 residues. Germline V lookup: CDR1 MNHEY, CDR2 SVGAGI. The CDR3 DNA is TGTGCCAGCAGGCCACAGGGGGCGGGGGAGACCCAGTACTTC. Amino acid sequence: CASRPQGAGETQYF.

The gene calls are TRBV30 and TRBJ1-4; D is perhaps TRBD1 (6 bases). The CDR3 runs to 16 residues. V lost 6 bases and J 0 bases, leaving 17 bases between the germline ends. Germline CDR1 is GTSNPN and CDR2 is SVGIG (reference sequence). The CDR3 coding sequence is TGTGCCTGTCCCTGGACAGACCAGGCAACTAATGAAAAACTGTTTTTT. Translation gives CACPWTDQATNEKLFF.

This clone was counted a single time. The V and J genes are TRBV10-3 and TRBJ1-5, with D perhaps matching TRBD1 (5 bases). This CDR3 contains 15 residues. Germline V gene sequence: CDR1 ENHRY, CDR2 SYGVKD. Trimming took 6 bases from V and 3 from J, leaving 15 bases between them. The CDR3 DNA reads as TGTGCCATCAGGGATCCGGGACTCATCAATCAGCCCCAGCATTTT. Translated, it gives CAIRDPGLINQPQHF.

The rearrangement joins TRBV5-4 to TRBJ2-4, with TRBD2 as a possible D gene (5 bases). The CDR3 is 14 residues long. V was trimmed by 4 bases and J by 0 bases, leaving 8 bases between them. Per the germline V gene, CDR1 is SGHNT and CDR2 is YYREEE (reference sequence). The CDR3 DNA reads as TGTGCCAGCAGCACCGGGATAGCCAAAAACATTCAGTACTTC. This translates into CASSTGIAKNIQYF. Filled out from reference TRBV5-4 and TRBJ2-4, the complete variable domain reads ETGVTQSPTHLIKTRGQQVTLRCSSQSGHNTVSWYQQALGQGPQFIFQYYREEENGRGNFPPRFSGLQFPNYSSELNVNALELDDSALYLCASSTGIAKNIQYFGAGTRLSVL.